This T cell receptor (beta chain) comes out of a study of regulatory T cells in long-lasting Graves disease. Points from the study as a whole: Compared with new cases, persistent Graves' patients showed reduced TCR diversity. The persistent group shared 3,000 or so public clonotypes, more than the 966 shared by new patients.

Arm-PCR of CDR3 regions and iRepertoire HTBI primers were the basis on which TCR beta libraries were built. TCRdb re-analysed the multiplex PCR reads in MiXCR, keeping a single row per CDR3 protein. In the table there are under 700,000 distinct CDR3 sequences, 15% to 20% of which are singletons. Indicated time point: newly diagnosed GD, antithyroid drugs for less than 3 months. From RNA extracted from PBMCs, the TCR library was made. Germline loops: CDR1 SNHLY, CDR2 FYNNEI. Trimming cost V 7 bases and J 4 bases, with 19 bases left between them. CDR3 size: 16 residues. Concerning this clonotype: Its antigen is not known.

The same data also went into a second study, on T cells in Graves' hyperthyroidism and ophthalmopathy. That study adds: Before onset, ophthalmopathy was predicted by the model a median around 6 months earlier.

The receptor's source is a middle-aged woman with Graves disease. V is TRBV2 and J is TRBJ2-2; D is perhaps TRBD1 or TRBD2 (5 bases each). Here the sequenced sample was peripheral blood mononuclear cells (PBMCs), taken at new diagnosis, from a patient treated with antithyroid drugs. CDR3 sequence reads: CASIRSRWGSTGELFF. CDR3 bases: TGTGCCAGCATTCGTTCCCGGTGGGGGTCCACCGGGGAGCTGTTTTTT.